This T cell receptor beta chain was observed in a study of blood T cell repertoires in COVID-19. Across the whole study: Sample material is recorded as cDNA or gDNA derived from T cells, B-cell-depleted T cells, or PBMCs.

Original data processing: Reference gene primer amplification gave nucleated cell count estimates. Only in-frame clones appear in the TCRdb table, and some are missing; sequencing was by immunoSEQ multiplex PCR. V and J calls and clone size are as listed in that table; D and trimming were resolved from the DNA. The sample includes around 230,000 clones, just over 85% of them seen just once. Trimming removed 0 bases at V and 7 bases at J, with 13 bases between. Germline V CDR1 and CDR2: MNHEY, SVGAGI. CDR3 length equals 16 residues. The chain is built from TRBV6-5 and TRBJ1-6; TRBD1 is a possible D gene (5 bases). This clonotype originated in a woman in her forties with acute COVID-19. The sequenced sample was PBMCs or T cells enriched from blood (not recorded which). CDR3 residues: CASSYSTVLANSPLHF. The CDR3 nucleotides are TGTGCCAGCAGTTACTCGACAGTGTTGGCCAATTCACCCCTCCACTTT.